A single T cell receptor (beta chain) is shown here with its context. Time point: sample taken at primary tumor resection. Unsorted whole RNA from tumor, nontumor lung or frozen PBMC underwent sequencing. The donors were some 70 patients with non-small cell lung cancer that was early-stage and untreated. This entry belongs to a study of spatial heterogeneity in lung cancer. Study in general: Mean representation of each unique TCR and UMI combination in the raw reads exceeded 9.5 occurrences.

Germline V gene lookup returns CDR1 MNHNS and CDR2 SASEGT. Trimming removed 6 bases from V and 7 bases from J, with 7 bases in between. This CDR3 has 12 residues. Carried by each TCR cDNA molecule was a unique molecular identifier. TCRdb processed the 5' RACE reads anew with MiXCR; each CDR3 protein has one entry. The data contain approximately 7,800 distinct CDR3 sequences, roughly 5.6% of them singletons. The clonotype was recovered from a male donor with early-stage non-small cell lung cancer. Source: PBMCs, taken at surgery. V gene TRBV6-1 combines with J gene TRBJ1-6; TRBD1 is a possible D gene (5 bases). The CDR3 bases are TGTGCCAGCAGGAGGGGAAATTCACCCCTCCACTTT. It specifies CASRRGNSPLHF.